These 26 T cell receptor beta chains originate from one sample sequenced in a study of a mutant IDH1 vaccine in newly diagnosed glioma listed by TCRdb under 2021. Libraries were prepared through the immunoSEQ multiplex PCR assay. TCRdb took over this immuneACCESS table, retaining in-frame rearrangements with V and J assigned. Such tables are incomplete; in checked studies, under half of the missing clones stem from an unresolved V gene, and the remainder is unexplained. The sample data list roughly 25,000 clones, and roughly 87% of these were observed just once. About 3.8% of the sample is in the top ten clones. These receptors' targets are unknown. What the time point label conveys for this sample: week 47, end of study. Every vaccine dose consisted of 300 ug of a 20-mer mutant IDH1 peptide in Montanide, administered subcutaneously together with topical imiquimod. The sample here was PBMCs, taken from a glioma patient whose treatment included an IDH1 peptide vaccine. Receptor source: a man aged 40-55 years with glioma. Some clones in this sample may be carry-over from other donors' samples.

The chain employs TRBV27 and TRBJ1-4; 7 bases align to TRBD1. The germline gives CDR1 MNHEY, CDR2 SMNVEV (reference sequence). The V segment lost 6 bases and the J segment 8 bases; nucleotides outside the gene matches: 9. The CDR3 loop spans 14 amino acids. This chain's CDR3 is CASRPRTGYEKLFF. CDR3 DNA sequence: TGTGCCAGCAGGCCTAGGACAGGCTACGAAAAACTGTTTTTT.

The chain uses TRBV5-8 and TRBJ2-3; 8 bases map to TRBD2. The CDR3 has 17 amino acids. Per germline, CDR1 SGHTS and CDR2 YDEGEE. The V and J ends lost 0 bases and 4 bases, in that order; junction bases with no gene match: 10. The CDR3 DNA follows: TGTGCCAGCAGCTTGGCCGGGGGACTAGGGGTCCCAGATACGCAGTATTTT. It encodes CASSLAGGLGVPDTQYF.

This chain links TRBV5-1 with TRBJ2-7, with D possibly being TRBD2 (7 bases). Looked up from germline, CDR1 is SGHRS and CDR2 is YFSETQ. The CDR3 consists of 16 residues. V was cut by 2 bases and J by 4 bases, with 19 bases left in between. The CDR3 loop reads CASSFPGGPPKYEQYF. DNA of the CDR3: TGCGCCAGCAGCTTCCCCGGGGGGCCCCCTAAGTACGAGCAGTACTTC.

Relative to its sample, this clone is medium-sized. The rearrangement uses TRBV6-6 and TRBJ1-2; D ambiguous. The CDR3 spans 12 residues. V was pared by 0 bases and J by 8 bases, with 7 bases between. Germline V lookup: CDR1 MNHNY, CDR2 SVGAGI (reference sequence). The CDR3 is CASSYSLGGYTF. The CDR3 DNA reads TGTGCCAGCAGTTACTCGTTAGGGGGCTACACCTTC.

The J gene is TRBJ1-1, the V gene TRBV18, with TRBD1 identical over 9 bases. The CDR3 has 17 amino acids. The germline V gene encodes CDR1 KGHSH and CDR2 LQKENI. With V trimmed by 3 bases and J by 2 bases, 10 bases remained unmatched. The DNA of the CDR3 is TGTGCCAGCTCACCCCCTCAGGGACAGGGCTTTAACACTGAAGCTTTCTTT. Translated: CASSPPQGQGFNTEAFF.

This rearrangement joins TRBV6-6 to TRBJ1-5, with D maybe TRBD1 (6 bases). The CDR3 has 16 residues. The V gene lost 2 bases and the J gene lost 3 bases, with 14 bases spanning the gap. The V gene's germline CDR1 is MNHNY and CDR2 SVGAGI (reference sequence). The CDR3 region has the DNA TGTGCCAGCAGTTACGCAGGGGCGATCCCCAATCAGCCCCAGCATTTT. Its translation: CASSYAGAIPNQPQHF.

This clone appeared once. The CDR3 is CSFRHTDTQYF. The DNA for the CDR3 is TGCAGTTTTAGACACACAGATACGCAGTATTTT. V is TRBV20-1 and J is TRBJ2-3, with D uncertain. Trimming removed 8 bases from V and 2 bases from J, with 8 bases in between. There are 11 residues in the CDR3. Per germline, CDR1 DFQATT and CDR2 SNEGSKA (reference sequence).

The chain uses TRBV27 and TRBJ1-6; D gene uncertain. The germline V gene has CDR1 MNHEY and CDR2 SMNVEV (reference sequence). This CDR3 has 14 residues. V was shortened by 2 bases and J by 4 bases, with 6 bases between the two germline ends. The CDR3 reads CASSLGRYNSPLHF. In DNA, the CDR3 is TGTGCCAGCAGTTTAGGACGGTATAATTCACCCCTCCACTTT.

This rearrangement joins TRBV5-4 to TRBJ2-2; D tentatively fits TRBD1 or TRBD2 (6 bases each). V was shortened by 4 bases and J by 2 bases, with 12 bases between the two germline ends. The CDR3 has 15 residues. Germline CDR1 SGHNT, CDR2 YYREEE (reference sequence). CDR3 sequence (DNA): TGTGCCAGCAGCCCTTGGGGGGCCAACACCGGGGAGCTGTTTTTT. It is translated as CASSPWGANTGELFF.

The chain joins TRBV5-4 to TRBJ2-5, with D possibly being TRBD1 (6 bases). The germline V and J ends were trimmed by 4 bases and 5 bases, with 15 bases remaining between them. The CDR3 has 14 residues. CDR1 and CDR2 (germline): SGHNT, YYREEE (reference sequence). As DNA, the CDR3 is TGTGCCAGCAGCCCAACAGGGAGTGTGGAGACCCAGTACTTC. This codes for CASSPTGSVETQYF.

The CDR3 region has the DNA TGTGCCAGCAGTGAAGCGGCCCAGGGGTGGGGAACTGAAGCTTTCTTT. It yields the protein CASSEAAQGWGTEAFF. The chain is built from TRBV6-1 and TRBJ1-1, with a tentative D call TRBD1 (6 bases). V was shortened by 0 bases and J by 5 bases, with 16 bases between the two germline ends. Germline CDR1 is MNHNS and CDR2 is SASEGT. The CDR3 contains 16 residues.

The chain recombines TRBV6-1 with TRBJ2-2, with no clear D. Per the germline V gene, CDR1 is MNHNS and CDR2 is SASEGT. CDR3 length: 12 residues. V was cut by 11 bases and J by 5 bases, with 12 bases left in between. The CDR3 DNA reads as TGTGCCTCCATCCTCGGAACCGGGGAGCTGTTTTTT. Amino acid sequence: CASILGTGELFF.

This clone has just one count. The V and J genes are TRBV2 and TRBJ2-4; 7 nucleotides align to TRBD2. The ends lost 6 bases at V and 8 bases at J; junction bases unmatched: 4. The germline V gene encodes CDR1 SNHLY and CDR2 FYNNEI. The CDR3 length is 12 residues. The DNA of the CDR3 is TGTGCCAGCAGGCAGGGAGGGCACATTCAGTACTTC. This codes for CASRQGGHIQYF.

This chain uses TRBV29-1 with TRBJ1-1; D not resolved. The length of the CDR3 is 12 residues. The V gene's germline CDR1 is SQVTM and CDR2 ANQGSEA. V was trimmed by 4 bases and J by 4 bases, leaving 10 bases between them. CDR3 bases: TGCAGCGTTGGCGGGCTGAGCACTGAAGCTTTCTTT. Translation gives CSVGGLSTEAFF.

The chain employs TRBV6-5 and TRBJ1-4, with D hard to call. V lost 4 bases and J lost 8, with 8 bases in between. The CDR3 runs to 12 residues. Germline V gene lookup returns CDR1 MNHEY and CDR2 SVGAGI. CDR3 in DNA: TGTGCCAGCAGTTTCGCCGGGGAAAAACTGTTTTTT. Its translation: CASSFAGEKLFF.

The chain links TRBV5-4 to TRBJ1-2; D not certain. The germline V and J ends were trimmed by 4 bases and 4 bases, with 17 bases remaining between them. This CDR3 comprises 15 residues. Germline V gene lookup returns CDR1 SGHNT and CDR2 YYREEE (reference sequence). CDR3 loop: CASSRTDTPSYGYTF. The CDR3 coding sequence is TGTGCCAGCAGCCGGACTGACACGCCATCCTATGGCTACACCTTC.

This clone was seen only a few times. The CDR3 region has the DNA TGCAGCGTTGAAAGAGGCAATGAGCAGTTCTTC. This sequence encodes CSVERGNEQFF. V is TRBV29-1 and J is TRBJ2-1; D is unclear. The CDR3 totals 11 residues. V was trimmed by 2 bases and J by 6 bases, leaving 5 bases between them. CDR1 is SQVTM and CDR2 is ANQGSEA in the germline V gene.

V gene TRBV19 combines with J gene TRBJ2-7; D ambiguous. The CDR3 is made up of 12 amino acids. With 4 bases removed from V and 0 bases from J, the gap between germline ends came to 4 bases. Germline V gene data show CDR1 as LNHDA and CDR2 as SQIVND (reference sequence). CDR3 sequence reads: CASSKSSYEQYF. The CDR3 coding sequence is TGTGCCAGTAGTAAAAGCTCCTACGAGCAGTACTTC.

V usage is TRBV6-4 and J usage is TRBJ2-3; 12 positions agree with TRBD2. CDR3 length equals 15 residues. V was pared by 5 bases and J by 5 bases, with 5 bases of the junction left unmatched. CDR1 and CDR2 (germline): MRHNA, SNTAGT. CDR3 in amino acids: CASSPASGGEDTQYF. DNA of the CDR3: TGTGCCAGCAGTCCCGCTAGCGGGGGGGAAGATACGCAGTATTTT.

The J gene is TRBJ2-5, the V gene TRBV5-1, with D possibly matching TRBD2 (6 bases). V lost 6 bases, J lost 2 bases, and 14 bases lay in between. In germline, CDR1 is SGHRS, CDR2 YFSETQ. This CDR3 region has 14 residues. CDR3 region: CASKSGGGQETQYF. In DNA form, the CDR3 reads TGCGCCAGCAAATCCGGGGGTGGACAAGAGACCCAGTACTTC.

This rearrangement joins TRBV5-1 to TRBJ1-6; 9 positions match TRBD1. V trimming: 4 bases; J trimming: 7 bases; junction bases outside the gene matches: 6. Per germline, CDR1 SGHRS and CDR2 YFSETQ. The CDR3 length is 15 residues. CDR3: CASSPRTGENSPLHF. The DNA of the CDR3 is TGCGCCAGCAGCCCGAGGACAGGGGAGAATTCACCCCTCCACTTT.

V usage is TRBV19 and J usage is TRBJ1-2; 8 bases are a match to TRBD1. CDR1 and CDR2 from the germline V gene are LNHDA and SQIVND (reference sequence). The V gene end was trimmed by 4 bases and the J gene end by 7 bases; junction bases not matched to a gene: 8. The CDR3 contains 14 residues. The CDR3 protein is CASSTYLDRAGYTF. The CDR3 DNA reads as TGTGCCAGTAGTACGTACTTGGACAGGGCTGGCTACACCTTC.

The gene calls are TRBV7-2 and TRBJ2-7; D is ambiguous. Germline V gives CDR1 SGHTA, CDR2 FQGNSA. Trimming left V 2 bases short and J 4 bases short, with 3 bases between. CDR3 length: 11 amino acids. The CDR3 spells CASSLSYEQYF. The CDR3 DNA reads TGTGCCAGCAGCTTATCATACGAGCAGTACTTC.

The CDR3 region has the DNA TGTGCCAGCAGGGATATCCCCCACTACGAGCAGTACTTC. Protein product: CASRDIPHYEQYF. This rearrangement joins TRBV2 to TRBJ2-7; D is unresolved. Trimming pared 6 bases from V and 3 bases from J, leaving 12 bases between. This CDR3 is built from 13 residues. The V gene's germline CDR1 is SNHLY and CDR2 FYNNEI.

This clone was found a few times. The chain joins TRBV19 to TRBJ2-7; D may match TRBD1 or TRBD2 (5 bases each). V shed 0 bases and J shed 4 bases, with 13 bases lying between them. CDR3 length: 15 residues. CDR1 and CDR2 (germline): LNHDA, SQIVND (reference sequence). This CDR3 reads CASSIEVGEWYEQYF. CDR3 DNA: TGTGCCAGTAGTATAGAAGTAGGGGAGTGGTACGAGCAGTACTTC.

This chain joins TRBV6-1 and TRBJ1-1, with 8 positions matching TRBD1. V was pared by 6 bases and J by 8 bases, with 5 bases of the junction left unmatched. CDR1 MNHNS and CDR2 SASEGT come from the germline V gene. The CDR3 consists of 12 residues. CDR3 coding DNA: TGTGCCAGCAGCAGGGGGCACCCAGAAGCTTTCTTT. Translated, it gives CASSRGHPEAFF.